This TCR beta chain stems from a study of identical twins. Study conclusions and caveats: Invariant MAIT and iNKT cells could partly confound zero-insertion analyses. Not following the same donors, the study drew its conclusions from cross-sectional statistical analysis.

TCRdb passed the 5' RACE reads through MiXCR, listing each CDR3 protein once. The sample lists around 570,000 distinct CDR3 sequences, approximately 9.6% occurring once. Comment on this clonotype: Its antigen is unknown.

This CDR3 region has 22 residues. Separately, the same data were catalogued under a study of yellow fever vaccine responses in identical twins.

This receptor was obtained from a woman under 30 in good health. Sequencing input: PBMCs. J is TRBJ2-1 and V is TRBV12-2; the D call in the table, TRBD1, was not verified against the DNA. TRBV12-2 is labeled a pseudogene. The chain's CDR3 is CASPITLSRVVRSRGVLNEQFF. In nucleotides, the CDR3 is TGTGCAAGTCCCATCACGCTTTCAAGGGTAGTTCGGTCTCGAGGGGTTCTGAATGAGCAGTTCTTC.